The 15 T cell receptor beta chains listed next were all sequenced from one sample in a study of blood T cells in healthy people across ages. Next came a second PCR, run for about 7 to 11 cycles, which used a sample-barcoded 5' primer along with a J-beta primer mix. One entry per CDR3 protein, called by TCRdb with MiXCR from the 5' RACE reads. The table records around 580,000 distinct CDR3 sequences, more than 45% of them present only once. Material for sequencing was blood. The origin of the receptors is a man older than 75 in good health.

This clonotype was seen a handful of times. A much bigger clone sits one base away, suggesting this may be a read error. This sequence joins TRBV6-2 or TRBV6-3 and TRBJ2-7; 9 positions match TRBD2. Germline loops: CDR1 MNHEY, CDR2 SVGEGT. Losses at the gene ends were 2 bases for V and 7 bases for J; bases not matched to a gene: 9. The CDR3 totals 15 residues. The CDR3 spells CASSYDSGRPNEQYF. Here the CDR3 DNA reads TGTGCCAGCAGTTACGATAGCGGGAGACCCAATGAGCAGTACTTC.

CDR3 loop: CASSTSSGIITGELFF. The CDR3 bases are TGTGCCAGCAGCACCTCTAGCGGGATTATAACCGGGGAGCTGTTTTTT. The chain carries TRBV9 and TRBJ2-2; 9 nucleotides line up with TRBD2. This CDR3 comprises 16 residues. The germline V gene encodes CDR1 SGDLS and CDR2 YYNGEE. V lost 4 bases and J lost 5; bases outside the gene matches: 9. The whole variable domain, filled in from reference TRBV9 and TRBJ2-2, reads DSGVTQTPKHLITATGQRVTLRCSPRSGDLSVYWYQQSLDQGLQFLIQYYNGEERAKGNILERFSAQQFPDLHSELNLSSLELGDSALYFCASSTSSGIITGELFFGEGSRLTVL.

The rearrangement uses TRBV7-2 and TRBJ2-3; tentative D call: TRBD2 (7 bases). The CDR3 length is 17 residues. Trimming removed 5 bases at V and 4 bases at J, with 22 bases between. Per germline, CDR1 SGHTA and CDR2 FQGNSA. The CDR3: CASSRPGEGYWADTQYF. CDR3 nucleotides: TGTGCCAGCAGCCGCCCAGGGGAGGGTTATTGGGCAGATACGCAGTATTTT.

This clonotype was recorded a few times. The chain joins TRBV6-5 to TRBJ2-7, with TRBD2 matching 8 bases. The CDR3 has 15 residues. J gave up 6 bases and V 5 bases, and 12 bases lay outside the gene matches. Germline lookup yields CDR1 MNHEY and CDR2 SVGAGI. In nucleotides, the CDR3 is TGTGCCAGCAGTCTCACAGCGGGGGTCACAAGCGAGCAGTACTTC. Encoded protein: CASSLTAGVTSEQYF.

This clonotype was detected a few times. V usage is TRBV15 and J usage is TRBJ2-3, with D unclear. Trimming stripped 0 bases from V and 0 bases from J, with 16 bases between. Germline assignment: CDR1 LNHNV and CDR2 YYDKDF (reference sequence). The CDR3 extends over 18 amino acids. The CDR3 loop reads CATSRDSPRSASTDTQYF. The CDR3 DNA follows: TGTGCCACCAGCAGAGATTCCCCGAGGAGCGCTAGCACAGATACGCAGTATTTT.

The chain combines TRBV24-1 with TRBJ1-2; TRBD1 might be the D (5 bases). CDR3 length equals 14 residues. The V end lost 4 bases, the J end lost 2 bases, and 10 bases lay between the germline ends. Looked up from germline, CDR1 is KGHDR and CDR2 is SFDVKD. In DNA form, the CDR3 reads TGTGCCACCAGTGACCAGGGACGAAACTATGGCTACACCTTC. This sequence encodes CATSDQGRNYGYTF.

This clonotype was detected once. The chain is built from TRBV5-1 and TRBJ2-3; D is undetermined. V was trimmed by 4 bases and J by 4 bases, leaving 10 bases between them. Germline assignment: CDR1 SGHRS and CDR2 YFSETQ. There are 13 residues in the CDR3. The CDR3, as DNA: TGCGCCAGCAGCGCTGTAGGCCCAGATACGCAGTATTTT. It codes for CASSAVGPDTQYF.

The chain carries TRBV27 and TRBJ2-2; 12 nucleotides agree with TRBD1. With V trimmed by 5 bases and J by 1 base, 8 bases remained unmatched. The CDR3 covers 18 residues. Germline CDR1 reads MNHEY; CDR2 reads SMNVEV (reference sequence). CDR3 bases: TGTGCCAGCAGTCACCGGGACAGGGGGCACGGGAACACCGGGGAGCTGTTTTTT. Translation gives CASSHRDRGHGNTGELFF.

The gene calls are TRBV4-3 and TRBJ2-4; 14 bases match TRBD2. The J call could be wrong; TRBJ2-5 is a better fit for the DNA end. CDR3 size: 16 residues. Germline CDR1 reads LGHNA; CDR2 reads YSLEER. For the CDR3, the DNA is TGCGCCAGCAGCTCCGGACTAGCGGGGGGCCAAGAGACCCAGTACTTC. Residues: CASSSGLAGGQETQYF.

The chain has TRBV28 and TRBJ1-2; 7 bases match TRBD1. Germline CDR1 reads MDHEN; CDR2 reads SYDVKM. This CDR3 comprises 13 residues. With V trimmed by 3 bases and J by 8 bases, 6 bases remained unmatched. As DNA, the CDR3 is TGTGCCAGCAGTTTCGCCAGGGGGGGAGGCTACACCTTC. This encodes CASSFARGGGYTF.

The J gene is TRBJ2-1, the V gene TRBV3-1; possible D gene TRBD2, 6 bases. CDR3 length: 16 amino acids. Trimming pared 1 base from V and 2 bases from J, leaving 12 bases between. Per the germline V gene, CDR1 is LGHDT and CDR2 is YNNKEL (reference sequence). The CDR3 region is CASSQAPGAAYNEQFF. As DNA, the CDR3 is TGTGCCAGCAGCCAAGCGCCGGGAGCAGCCTACAATGAGCAGTTCTTC.

Ten or more counts support this clonotype. This chain connects TRBV20-1 to TRBJ2-3; no clear D. The CDR3 runs to 12 residues. The V end lost 4 bases, the J end lost 5 bases, and 10 bases lay between the germline ends. Germline CDR1 DFQATT, CDR2 SNEGSKA (reference sequence). CDR3 protein: CSATPSIDTQYF. The CDR3 DNA follows: TGCAGTGCTACCCCGAGTATAGATACGCAGTATTTT.

As to this clonotype: The junction departs from germline at one end; a sequencing error may be responsible. This chain connects TRBV6-5 to TRBJ1-1, with D maybe TRBD1 (6 bases). CDR1 MNHEY and CDR2 SVGAGI come from the germline V gene. This CDR3 has 13 amino acids. Written as DNA, the CDR3 is TGTGCCGGCAGTAGAACAGGGAGGCCTGAAGCTTTCTTT. Protein: CAGSRTGRPEAFF.

The sample holds a few counts of this clonotype. The chain joins TRBV6-6 to TRBJ2-6; D is possibly TRBD1 (6 bases). The CDR3 totals 15 residues. Trimming left V 6 bases short and J 4 bases short, with 13 bases between. Germline V gives CDR1 MNHNY, CDR2 SVGAGI (reference sequence). The chain's CDR3 is CASRPTGYGANVLTF. DNA of the CDR3: TGTGCCAGCAGACCCACAGGGTACGGGGCCAACGTCCTGACTTTC.

The chain joins TRBV7-8 to TRBJ1-3; D unresolved. The CDR3 covers 15 residues. The germline V and J ends were trimmed by 3 bases and 4 bases, with 13 bases remaining between them. The germline CDR1 and CDR2 sequences are SGHVS and FQNEAQ. CDR3 loop: CASSFPVGSGNTIYF. CDR3 DNA sequence: TGTGCCAGCAGCTTCCCCGTGGGGAGCGGAAACACCATATATTTT.